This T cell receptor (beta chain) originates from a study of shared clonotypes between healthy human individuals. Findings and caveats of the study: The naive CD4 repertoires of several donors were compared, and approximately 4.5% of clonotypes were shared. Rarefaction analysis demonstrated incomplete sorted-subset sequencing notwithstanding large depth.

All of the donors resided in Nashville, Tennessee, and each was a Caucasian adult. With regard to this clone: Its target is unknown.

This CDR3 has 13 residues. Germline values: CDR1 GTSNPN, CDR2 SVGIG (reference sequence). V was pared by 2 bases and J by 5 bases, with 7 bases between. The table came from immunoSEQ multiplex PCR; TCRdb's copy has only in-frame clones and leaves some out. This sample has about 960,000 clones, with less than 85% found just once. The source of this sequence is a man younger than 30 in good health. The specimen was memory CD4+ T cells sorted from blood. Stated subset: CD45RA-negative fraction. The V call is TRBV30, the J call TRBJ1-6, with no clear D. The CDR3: CAWSSGNNSPLHF. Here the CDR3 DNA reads TGTGCCTGGAGTTCTGGGAATAATTCACCCCTCCACTTT.